This T cell receptor beta chain was observed in a study of blood T cell repertoires in COVID-19. The wider study: T cells, B-cell-depleted T cells, or PBMCs provided the cDNA or gDNA that served as material.

The CDR3 is 15 amino acids. Germline CDR1 and CDR2: SGHRS and YFSETQ. J was trimmed by 8 bases and V by 5 bases; bases with no gene match: 6. In the study's own analysis: Estimates of nucleated cell counts were drawn from the amplification of reference gene primers. The method was immunoSEQ multiplex PCR; TCRdb's version includes in-frame clones alone and lacks a portion of them. The V and J calls and the clone size are those of that table, but D and trimming were determined from the DNA. The sample holds 81,000 or so clones, 86% seen once. The sample was peripheral blood. The chain carries TRBV5-1 and TRBJ2-1, with 14 bases matching TRBD2. The clonotype was recovered from a man in his forties or fifties with active COVID-19. CDR3 amino acids: CASRAGTSGSDEQFF. In nucleotides, the CDR3 is TGCGCCAGCAGGGCCGGGACTAGCGGGAGTGATGAGCAGTTCTTC.